What follows is one T cell receptor (beta chain) and its context. V dropped 3 bases and J dropped 5 bases, with 13 bases sitting between them. CDR1 and CDR2 from the germline V gene are LGHNA and YSLEER. This CDR3 is 14 amino acids long. The method was immunoSEQ multiplex PCR; TCRdb's version includes in-frame clones alone and lacks a portion of them. In the table there are about 66,000 clones, approximately 79% of which are singletons. This specimen belongs to a study of blood T cell repertoires in COVID-19. Study overall: In each case, the material was cDNA or gDNA derived from T cells, B-cell-depleted T cells, or PBMCs.

What was sequenced was peripheral blood. The source of this sequence is a man aged 55-75 years with acute or convalescent COVID-19. V and J are TRBV4-3 and TRBJ1-1, with a tentative D call TRBD1 (6 bases). CDR3 in DNA: TGCGCCAGCAGCCAGCTAGGGGGGGGAACTGAAGCTTTCTTT. This sequence encodes CASSQLGGGTEAFF.